Below, 22 T cell receptor beta chains from the same sample are listed, as sequenced in a study of T cell repertoires in cytomegalovirus infection. MiXCR, applied by TCRdb to the reads, yields one record per CDR3 protein. The profile shows more than 400,000 distinct CDR3 sequences, more than 20% of them singletons. Material: PBMCs. These receptors were obtained from a human donor in good health (CMV status not recorded). Some clones in this sample may be carry-over from other donors' samples.

The CDR3 coding sequence is TGTGCCAGCAGCCACCGACCAGGGGTGTCCAAAAACATTCAGTACTTC. Amino acid sequence: CASSHRPGVSKNIQYF. The chain combines TRBV7-8 with TRBJ2-4, with a possible D match to TRBD1 (6 bases). The CDR3 is 16 residues long. Germline-derived CDR1 and CDR2 are SGHVS and FQNEAQ. V was pared by 5 bases and J by 2 bases, with 16 bases between.

The chain joins TRBV14 to TRBJ2-1, with no clear D. In germline, CDR1 is SGHDN, CDR2 FVKESK. The CDR3 loop spans 14 amino acids. V lost 1 base, J lost 7 bases, and 11 bases lay in between. CDR3 loop: CASSQANFYNEQFF. CDR3 coding DNA: TGTGCCAGCAGCCAAGCTAACTTCTATAATGAGCAGTTCTTC.

This sequence joins TRBV24-1 and TRBJ2-7, with 10 bases lining up with TRBD1. The CDR3 has 15 amino acids. V lost 5 bases, J lost 4 bases, and 7 bases stayed unmatched. Per germline, CDR1 KGHDR and CDR2 SFDVKD. The chain's CDR3 is CATSAPDRGFYEQYF. CDR3 DNA sequence: TGTGCCACCAGTGCCCCGGACAGGGGGTTTTACGAGCAGTACTTC.

This clonotype was picked up a small number of times. This sequence joins TRBV10-3 and TRBJ1-4; 7 bases are a match to TRBD1. This CDR3 comprises 15 residues. Germline V lookup: CDR1 ENHRY, CDR2 SYGVKD. V lost 5 bases and J lost 3; bases outside the gene matches: 6. CDR3 coding DNA: TGTGCCATCAGTCGACAGGGTTACTCTAATGAAAAACTGTTTTTT. Translating it yields CAISRQGYSNEKLFF.

The chain uses TRBV27 and TRBJ2-2, with no clear D. V lost 6 bases, J lost 4 bases, and 6 bases lay in between. The CDR3 runs 12 residues. Germline assignment: CDR1 MNHEY and CDR2 SMNVEV (reference sequence). Here the CDR3 DNA reads TGTGCCAGCAGGGAGTTCACCGGGGAGCTGTTTTTT. Protein sequence: CASREFTGELFF.

This chain uses TRBV6-6 with TRBJ2-1; D is perhaps TRBD1 (6 bases). Germline values: CDR1 MNHNY, CDR2 SVGAGI (reference sequence). V lost 0 bases, J lost 6 bases, and 18 bases lay in between. The CDR3 is made up of 17 amino acids. The CDR3 nucleotides are TGTGCCAGCAGTTACTCGATTCAGGCCAGGGGTCCCAATGAGCAGTTCTTC. It encodes CASSYSIQARGPNEQFF.

The V call is TRBV5-5, the J call TRBJ1-2; D is uncertain. V gave up 0 bases and J gave up 3 bases, with 15 bases separating them. The germline gives CDR1 SGHKS, CDR2 YYEKEE (reference sequence). The CDR3 runs to 16 residues. CDR3 amino acids: CASSLDGRLADYGYTF. CDR3 bases: TGTGCCAGCAGCTTGGACGGACGGCTTGCAGACTATGGCTACACCTTC. Drawing the rest from reference TRBV5-5 and TRBJ1-2, the complete variable domain is DAGVTQSPTHLIKTRGQQVTLRCSPISGHKSVSWYQQVLGQGPQFIFQYYEKEERGRGNFPDRFSARQFPNYSSELNVNALLLGDSALYLCASSLDGRLADYGYTFGSGTRLTVV.

V gene TRBV5-4 combines with J gene TRBJ1-4, with D perhaps TRBD1 (6 bases). The CDR3 is 13 residues long. CDR1 and CDR2 (germline): SGHNT, YYREEE (reference sequence). V was clipped by 5 bases and J by 8 bases, with 13 bases between them. In DNA form, the CDR3 reads TGTGCCAGCAGACCACAGGGTCAGGAAAAACTGTTTTTT. It specifies CASRPQGQEKLFF.

The chain couples TRBV2 to TRBJ1-5; D not certain. The CDR3 is made up of 13 amino acids. Trimming left V 2 bases short and J 4 bases short, with 6 bases between. In germline, CDR1 is SNHLY, CDR2 FYNNEI. The CDR3: CASSETWNQPQHF. The CDR3 DNA is TGTGCCAGCAGTGAAACCTGGAATCAGCCCCAGCATTTT.

The chain uses TRBV27 and TRBJ2-2; D gene ambiguous. The CDR3 has 14 residues. Germline assignment: CDR1 MNHEY and CDR2 SMNVEV (reference sequence). Trimming removed 1 base from V and 4 bases from J, with 7 bases in between. The CDR3 sequence: CASSLLASTGELFF. CDR3 bases: TGTGCCAGCAGTTTATTGGCGAGCACCGGGGAGCTGTTTTTT.

This clonotype was picked up one time. The rearrangement joins TRBV28 to TRBJ2-5; 9 nucleotides match TRBD1. The length of the CDR3 is 16 residues. After removal of 5 bases from V and 7 bases from J, the junction contained 14 bases not matched to a gene. Germline V gene sequence: CDR1 MDHEN, CDR2 SYDVKM. CDR3 amino acids: CASSTPGTGSHTTQYF. CDR3 nucleotides: TGTGCCAGCAGTACCCCCGGGACAGGGTCCCATACGACCCAGTACTTC. Filled out from reference TRBV28 and TRBJ2-5, the complete variable domain reads DVKVTQSSRYLVKRTGEKVFLECVQDMDHENMFWYRQDPGLGLRLIYFSYDVKMKEKGDIPEGYSVSREKKERFSLILESASTNQTSMYLCASSTPGTGSHTTQYFGPGTRLLVL.

There are a few counts of this clonotype. The chain couples TRBV7-6 to TRBJ2-2, with 7 bases fitting TRBD2. The CDR3 loop spans 15 amino acids. Looked up from germline, CDR1 is SGHVS and CDR2 is FNYEAQ. J gave up 5 bases and V 5 bases, and 8 bases lay outside the gene matches. CDR3 nucleotide sequence: TGTGCCAGCAGCGGAAAATATAGCGGGACCGGGGAGCTGTTTTTT. Its translation: CASSGKYSGTGELFF.

The chain combines TRBV3-1 with TRBJ2-7; 12 bases fit TRBD2. Germline lookup yields CDR1 LGHDT and CDR2 YNNKEL (reference sequence). J gave up 5 bases and V 3 bases, and 5 bases lay outside the gene matches. This CDR3 is built from 15 residues. The CDR3 loop is CASSHWTSGMDEQYF. CDR3 nucleotides: TGTGCCAGCAGCCATTGGACTAGCGGGATGGACGAGCAGTACTTC.

The table lists this clonotype with many counts. CDR3: CASSLRLDRDYTF. The CDR3 DNA reads as TGTGCCAGCAGCCTCCGCCTGGACAGGGATTACACCTTC. V usage is TRBV7-2 and J usage is TRBJ1-2; TRBD1 matches at 8 bases. The CDR3 is made up of 13 amino acids. V lost 5 bases, J lost 11 bases, and 10 bases stayed unmatched. Germline V lookup: CDR1 SGHTA, CDR2 FQGNSA.

This clonotype has a count of ten or more. The chain links TRBV7-6 to TRBJ1-2, with D uncertain. CDR1 and CDR2 (germline): SGHVS, FNYEAQ. Trimming cost V 1 base and J 4 bases, with 13 bases left between them. The CDR3 sequence is 15 residues long. The CDR3 DNA is TGTGCCAGCAGCTTAGACGTGGGCGGTTTCTATGGCTACACCTTC. It is translated as CASSLDVGGFYGYTF.

This clonotype turned up a few times. This chain links TRBV7-2 with TRBJ2-5; TRBD2 agrees at 13 bases. The CDR3 is 16 amino acids. After removal of 5 bases from V and 5 bases from J, the junction contained 8 bases not matched to a gene. Per the germline V gene, CDR1 is SGHTA and CDR2 is FQGNSA. CDR3 DNA sequence: TGTGCCAGCAGCGCACTAGCGGGAGGGCCCGGGGAGACCCAGTACTTC. This codes for CASSALAGGPGETQYF.

This clonotype occurred a few times. V and J are TRBV24-1 and TRBJ2-3, with 10 bases identical to TRBD2. The CDR3 extends over 13 amino acids. After removal of 3 bases from V and 10 bases from J, the junction contained 3 bases not matched to a gene. Germline assignment: CDR1 KGHDR and CDR2 SFDVKD. CDR3 region: CATSDTSGKAQYF. The CDR3 region has the DNA TGTGCCACCAGTGATACTAGCGGGAAGGCGCAGTATTTT.

This clonotype was seen at least ten times. The chain has TRBV7-2 and TRBJ1-4; D gene unclear. The CDR3 is 14 residues long. Germline-derived CDR1 and CDR2 are SGHTA and FQGNSA. V was pared by 5 bases and J by 8 bases, with 15 bases between. The CDR3 coding sequence is TGTGCCAGCAGCCCGGGAGGAATGCAAGAAAAACTGTTTTTT. This translates into CASSPGGMQEKLFF.

This clonotype has ten or more counts. The CDR3 coding sequence is TGTGCCTCTTTAGACAGGAGCTCCTACAATGAGCAGTTCTTC. This codes for CASLDRSSYNEQFF. The chain combines TRBV7-2 with TRBJ2-1; weak D call: TRBD1 (6 bases). Germline V gives CDR1 SGHTA, CDR2 FQGNSA. This CDR3 is built from 14 residues. Trimming left V 11 bases short and J 0 bases short, with 14 bases between.

The genes are TRBV12-3 or TRBV12-4 and TRBJ2-5; TRBD2 aligns across 8 bases. The CDR3 consists of 16 residues. V was pared by 5 bases and J by 0 bases, with 8 bases of the junction left unmatched. CDR3 bases: TGTGCCAGCAGTCCAGCGGGAGCCACGTACCAAGAGACCCAGTACTTC. This encodes CASSPAGATYQETQYF.

This clonotype was counted a few times. DNA of the CDR3: TGTGCCAGCAGCTTAGCTGCCAATTCCTACGAGCAGTACTTC. Translation gives CASSLAANSYEQYF. The chain uses TRBV11-3 and TRBJ2-7; D not resolved. V was pared by 1 base and J by 1 base, with 8 bases between. CDR1 and CDR2 from the germline V gene are SGHNT and YENEEA. The CDR3 loop spans 14 amino acids.

This chain connects TRBV5-1 to TRBJ1-3; TRBD1 is a possible D gene (5 bases). The germline CDR1 and CDR2 sequences are SGHRS and YFSETQ. The V and J ends lost 2 bases and 0 bases respectively, with 9 bases between them. The CDR3 spans 15 residues. CDR3: CASSFEQGSGNTIYF. The CDR3 DNA reads as TGCGCCAGCAGCTTCGAGCAGGGCTCTGGAAACACCATATATTTT.